This record concerns one TCR beta chain sequence. Germline V gene sequence: CDR1 SNHLY, CDR2 FYNNEI. CDR3 length equals 12 residues. J was trimmed by 10 bases and V by 6 bases; bases with no gene match: 3. The data derive from a study of OX40 agonist ivuxolimab in advanced cancers. Method: immunoSEQ multiplex PCR; TCRdb's copy keeps in-frame clones and lacks some. The sample yields 20,000 to 25,000 clones, 75% to 90% seen once. The material was CD4+ or CD8+ T cells sorted from blood, obtained in a trial of the OX40 agonist ivuxolimab. The chain carries TRBV2 and TRBJ1-6; 7 bases map to TRBD1. The TCR originated in an adult with an advanced solid tumor such as melanoma, head and neck, liver or kidney cancer. The CDR3 DNA sequence: TGTGCCAGCAGACCCAGGGGGTCACCCCTCCACTTT. Residues: CASRPRGSPLHF.